This T cell receptor beta chain emerged from a study of blood T cell repertoires in COVID-19. Study context: COVID-19 samples from acute and convalescent phases originated in the United States, Italy and Spain. The analysed material was cDNA or gDNA that came from T cells, B-cell-depleted T cells, or PBMCs.

V lost 11 bases and J 4 bases, leaving 15 bases between the germline ends. The CDR3 sequence is 13 residues long. The germline V gene has CDR1 LNHDA and CDR2 SQIVND (reference sequence). Original methodology: Estimates of nucleated cell counts were drawn from the amplification of reference gene primers. The table came from immunoSEQ multiplex PCR; TCRdb's copy has only in-frame clones and leaves some out. D and trimming come from the DNA, and the V and J calls and clone size come from that table. This sample has 50,000 to 75,000 clones, with around 77% found just once. This clone was found once. The specimen was peripheral blood. The chain carries TRBV19 and TRBJ1-5; D possibly corresponds to TRBD1 (5 bases). The clonotype was recovered from a man of 80 years or more with active or convalescent COVID-19. The CDR3 DNA reads as TGTGCCGGAGGGCAGGGTGATAATCAGCCCCAGCATTTT. Its protein product is CAGGQGDNQPQHF.